The present TCR beta chain was sequenced within a study of blood T cell repertoires in COVID-19. Original processing methods: Quantification of nucleated cells was approximated via reference gene primer amplification. Some clones are missing from TCRdb's copy, which holds only in-frame ones; the method was immunoSEQ multiplex PCR. V and J calls and clone size are given by that table; D and trimming were obtained from the DNA. This sample carries about 280,000 clones, roughly 85% of them seen once, and the ten largest clones take 5.1%. Germline loops: CDR1 LNHDA, CDR2 SQIVND (reference sequence). The CDR3 totals 14 residues. Trimming removed 9 bases at V and 3 bases at J, with 14 bases between.

The TCR originated in a man between 50 and 59 years old with active or convalescent COVID-19. The sequenced material came from peripheral blood. V usage is TRBV19 and J usage is TRBJ2-2, with a possible D match to TRBD1 (6 bases). The CDR3 DNA sequence: TGTGCCAGCGGCGAGGGGACATACACCGGGGAGCTGTTTTTT. Translating it yields CASGEGTYTGELFF.